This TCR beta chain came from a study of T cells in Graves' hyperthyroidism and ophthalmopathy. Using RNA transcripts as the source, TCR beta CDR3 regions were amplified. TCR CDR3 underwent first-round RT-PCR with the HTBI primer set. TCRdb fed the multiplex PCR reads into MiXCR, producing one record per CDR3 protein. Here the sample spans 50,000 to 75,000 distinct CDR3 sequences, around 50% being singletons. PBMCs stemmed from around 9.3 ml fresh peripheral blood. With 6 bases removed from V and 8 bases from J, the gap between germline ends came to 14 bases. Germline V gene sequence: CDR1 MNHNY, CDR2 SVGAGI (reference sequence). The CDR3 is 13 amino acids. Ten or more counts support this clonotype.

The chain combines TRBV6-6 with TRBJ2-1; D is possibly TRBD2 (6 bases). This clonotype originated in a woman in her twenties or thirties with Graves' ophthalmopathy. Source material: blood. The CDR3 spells CASSPHGGDEQFF. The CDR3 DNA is TGTGCCAGCAGCCCTCACGGCGGGGATGAGCAGTTCTTC.